The clone carrying this TCR beta chain was seen a handful of times. This record belongs to a study of response to subunit inactivated influenza vaccine. A single record per CDR3 protein comes from TCRdb applying MiXCR to the RT-PCR reads. This table holds about 780,000 distinct CDR3 sequences, approximately 18% found once. The germline V and J ends were trimmed by 1 base and 0 bases, with 8 bases remaining between them. There are 15 residues in the CDR3. The V gene's germline CDR1 is LGHDT and CDR2 YNNKEL (reference sequence). This receptor was obtained from a man aged 45-65 years who received an inactivated influenza vaccine. The chain recombines TRBV3-1 with TRBJ2-3; tentatively, D is TRBD1 (6 bases). Material: PBMCs from blood, obtained 4 to 6 days after vaccination. For the CDR3, the DNA is TGTGCCAGCAGCCAAGGGACAGCTAGCACAGATACGCAGTATTTT. Amino acid sequence: CASSQGTASTDTQYF.